Reported below is one T cell receptor (beta chain). This entry comes from a study of control samples from healthy donors and cancer patients. Assay: immunoSEQ multiplex PCR; the TCRdb copy retains only in-frame clones and omits some. The sample yields roughly 100,000 clones, around nine tenths seen once. Trimming shortened V by 4 bases and J by 5 bases, and 9 bases separated the two germline ends. Germline assignment: CDR1 SGHDT and CDR2 YYEEEE. This CDR3 comprises 13 residues. Material for sequencing was blood. The V gene is TRBV5-6, the J gene TRBJ2-2, with D possibly TRBD1 on 6 matching bases. This receptor was identified in a human donor in good health. The donor label of this sample is uncertain. The CDR3 sequence: CASSQDRTGELFF. CDR3 in DNA: TGTGCCAGCAGCCAGGACAGAACCGGGGAGCTGTTTTTT. The full variable domain, rest sourced from reference TRBV5-6 and TRBJ2-2, is DAGVTQSPTHLIKTRGQQVTLRCSPKSGHDTVSWYQQALGQGPQFIFQYYEEEERQRGNFPDRFSGHQFPNYSSELNVNALLLGDSALYLCASSQDRTGELFFGEGSRLTVL.